This T cell receptor (beta chain) was sequenced in a study of T cells after posttransplantation cyclophosphamide (dated by TCRdb to the mid-2010s). In terms of the full investigation: The study tracked T cell repertoire reconstitution by TRB sequencing after myeloablative bone marrow transplantation using posttransplantation cyclophosphamide as GVHD prophylaxis. Antigen receptor sequencing covered samples from roughly 35 PTCy-treated patients and 16 of their related bone marrow donors. In 3 patients, up to about 3 additional blood samples taken between 2 and 5.2 years after transplant also underwent TRB sequencing, as did pretransplant blood from several patients. Because TRA and TRB clonality correlated tightly in about 10 samples, later TCR analyses were limited to TRB. Public TRB sequences were queried against a database of over 3,600 sequences associated with responses to pathogens, tumor antigens, self-antigens and alloantigens. Blood from all 34 PTCy patients who had 1-year posttransplant specimens underwent TRB sequencing. Summary of the overall study and its limitations: Across approximately 45 patients, TRB clonality was highly associated with recipient CMV seropositivity and CMV reactivation, and diversity in PTCy patients was similar to diversity in CNI/methotrexate controls. The TRB repertoires of T cells infiltrating skin or GI tract showed only limited overlap with the TRB repertoires of T cells in blood. Donor-recipient similarity was low at 1-2 months but increased during the first year, and donor CD8+ memory clones often dominated later blood repertoires.

TRB sequencing was run on genomic DNA with either the immunoSEQ assay at survey resolution or the hsTCRB kit. The published analysis was carried out like this. Initial read processing used immunoSEQ software, and repertoire analyses used the LymphoSeq R package. Clonality was calculated as 1 minus normalized Shannon entropy, and the Gini coefficient was also calculated for each TRB dataset. Phenotypes of unsorted samples were inferred by mapping TRB sequences from sorted subsets of the recipient or donor onto unsorted samples of the same recipient. Held by TCRdb, this immuneACCESS table contains in-frame sequences only and omits some clones. Under half of the omission traces to an unresolved V gene where checked; the cause of the rest is unknown. The V and J calls and clone size come from that table; D and trimming were worked out from the DNA. The sample table records approximately 45,000 clones; 80% to 95% of these occur just once. The ten most abundant clones make up about 2.5% of the sample.

The CDR3 covers 13 residues, taking in both the cysteine and the phenylalanine. Of the read, only the CDR3 DNA is kept; its 39 bases are in frame from base 1. V sheds 0 bases and J sheds 10 bases, leaving 12 bases between their ends. The germline V gene provides CDR1 ENHRY and CDR2 SYGVKD. Reading the label with the study, this specimen's treatment or condition is: high-dose cyclophosphamide on days +3 and +4 as single-agent GVHD prophylaxis. For conditioning, the PTCy patients got busulfan and fludarabine, then a related or unrelated marrow graft, followed by cyclophosphamide on days +3 and +4. PTCy-treated patients came from a prospective multi-institutional clinical trial. Peripheral blood and bone marrow mononuclear cells were isolated by Ficoll-Hypaque density centrifugation and cryopreserved. Concerning this clone: Its binding antigen is unknown. Base qualities are not provided; no much larger clone lies one nucleotide away.

The sequencing here drew on PBMCs, taken 60 to 65 days after allogeneic stem cell transplant with posttransplant cyclophosphamide. This chain joins TRBV10-3 to TRBJ1-1; the D gene is perhaps TRBD1, from 6 matching bases. The sequence came from a male patient in his sixties or seventies who received an allogeneic stem cell transplant from a related donor and was CMV-positive. After transplantation, some T cells may belong to the graft donor instead of the recipient. Here is the DNA: TGTGCCATCAGTGAGTCAGGGACATCGGTAGCTTTCTTT. This gives the protein CAISESGTSVAFF.